This T cell receptor (beta chain) came from a study of blood T cell repertoires in COVID-19 (dated by TCRdb to 2019 to 2021). General notes on the study: The collaborator samples originated in the United States, Italy and Spain and spanned the acute and convalescent phases of COVID-19. The prospective study material was composed of cDNA or gDNA derived from T cells, B-cell-depleted T cells, or PBMCs. HLA class I and class II types, where available, came from metadata supplied by the sample provider rather than from assay-based typing. Deeply sampled blood TCRbeta repertoires from subjects exposed to, actively infected with, or recovered from COVID-19 were included in the dataset. The samples were drawn from two sources: the first 160 participants of the ongoing ImmuneRACE study, and 1,000 to 1,500 subjects contributed by 6 global collaborators. The repertoires were released in a freely available public database meant as a resource for research on the immune response to SARS-CoV-2. Sample metadata almost always included a de-identified subject ID, COVID-19 status, age in years and sex.

General study outcomes and caveats: The quantity of clinical and demographic metadata differed by source and by participant and was supplied without curation.

Comments on this clone: It lacks a known antigen. Base qualities are not provided; no much larger clone lies one nucleotide away.

According to the germline V gene (reference sequence), CDR1 reads PRHDT and CDR2 reads FYEKMQ. Relative to germline, V is missing 5 bases and J is missing 4 bases, with 8 bases of the junction outside any gene match. From the cysteine up to the phenylalanine, the CDR3 has a length of 16 residues. Kept here is only the CDR3 DNA, which spans 48 bases and is read in frame from base 1. One collaborating source in Seattle enrolled patients during active infection and followed them longitudinally through the course of disease. Each collaborating institution followed its own protocols to collect whole blood in K2EDTA tubes. For TCRbeta analysis, collaborator samples were shipped as frozen whole blood, as isolated PBMCs, or as DNA extracted from either sample type. TCRbeta CDR3 regions were amplified from genomic DNA using the immunoSEQ Assay, a bias-controlled multiplex PCR. Under the source paper's analysis protocol: The number of nucleated cells in each sample was estimated by amplification of reference gene primers within the assay. To quantify the absolute abundance of each unique TCRbeta CDR3 rearrangement, sequence reads were collapsed and filtered. For each sample, productive Simpson clonality was calculated by taking the square root of Simpson's diversity index across productive rearrangements. TCRdb limited this immuneACCESS table to in-frame rearrangements with V and J called. A share of clones is missing; checked studies link under half to unresolved V genes, and the rest is unexplained. The DNA was the basis for D and trimming; V, J and clone size are from that table. Within this sample are more than 350,000 clones, with 70% to 90% of them counted one time only. Around 3% of the sample is taken by the ten largest.

The sample consisted of peripheral blood. The receptor was isolated from a woman aged 25 to 45 with COVID-19, enrolled during active disease. The sequence links TRBV13 to TRBJ2-5; 12 nucleotides in the junction match TRBD2. The CDR3 protein: CASSPSEGLAGETQYF. The DNA is as follows: TGTGCCAGCAGCCCCTCGGAGGGACTAGCGGGAGAGACCCAGTACTTC.